The clone carrying this TCR beta chain was observed once. Its antigen is unidentified. This sample was included in a study of T and B cells in COVID-19 patients. Study at large: COVID-19 patients gave peripheral blood either during active infection or after recovery.

The CDR3 loop spans 17 amino acids. Per the germline V gene, CDR1 is KGHSH and CDR2 is LQKENI. With V trimmed by 1 base and J by 5 bases, 7 bases remained unmatched. BIOMED2 TRB-A/B primer pools were used in multiplex TRB PCR. Using its own MiXCR run on the multiplex PCR reads, TCRdb lists one record per CDR3 protein. The sample lists about 7,800 distinct CDR3 sequences; 35% to 50% were seen once. TRB was amplified from about 250-500 ng of blood genomic DNA. General study results and limits: Exclusive to the recovered cohort were 2,000 to 2,500 TCR clusters, 30 to 40 of them with low generation probability.

The sequenced sample consisted of blood. The sequence was obtained from a human donor who had recovered from COVID-19. This chain links TRBV18 with TRBJ1-5, with 11 nucleotides matching TRBD1. CDR3 in DNA: TGTGCCAGCTCACCACGTCGGACAGGGGGCCGTGATCAGCCCCAGCATTTT. It is translated as CASSPRRTGGRDQPQHF.